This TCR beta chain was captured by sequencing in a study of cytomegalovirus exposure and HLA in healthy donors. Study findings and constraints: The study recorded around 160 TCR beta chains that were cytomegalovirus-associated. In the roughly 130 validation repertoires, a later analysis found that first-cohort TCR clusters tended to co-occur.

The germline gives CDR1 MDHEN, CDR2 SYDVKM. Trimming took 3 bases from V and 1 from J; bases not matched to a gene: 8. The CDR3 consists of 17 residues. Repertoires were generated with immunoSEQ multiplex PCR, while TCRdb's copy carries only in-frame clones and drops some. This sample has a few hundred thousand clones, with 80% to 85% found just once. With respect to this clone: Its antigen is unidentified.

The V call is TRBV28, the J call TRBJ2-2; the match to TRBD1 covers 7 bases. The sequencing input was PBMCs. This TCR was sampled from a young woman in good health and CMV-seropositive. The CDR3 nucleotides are TGTGCCAGCAGTTTCTACTCCGGGACAGAGAACACCGGGGAGCTGTTTTTT. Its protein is CASSFYSGTENTGELFF.